Sequencing of this TCR beta chain was carried out in a study of CD8 T cells in Susac syndrome. Random hexamers were used to reverse transcribe about 0.5 to 1 ug of RNA. One entry per CDR3 protein results from TCRdb running MiXCR on the immunoSEQ multiplex PCR reads. The table has 120,000 or so distinct CDR3 sequences, about 94% seen once; the top ten hold less than 0.15%. Unmatched junction bases numbered 10, after V lost 5 bases and J lost 11 bases. This CDR3 region has 13 residues. This receptor was taken from a human donor with multiple sclerosis. The J gene is TRBJ2-3, the V gene TRBV12-3 or TRBV12-4; 7 nucleotides line up with TRBD2. Input material: CD4+ T cells from PBMCs. The CDR3 DNA sequence: TGTGCCAGCAGTCTCCCCAGCGGGAACAGGCAGTATTTT. Amino acids: CASSLPSGNRQYF.